Following are 29 T cell receptor beta chains from one sample sequenced in a study of blood T cells in healthy people across ages. A J-beta primer mix and a sample-barcoded 5' primer were used in a second PCR of roughly 6 to 11 cycles. Each CDR3 protein gets one entry after TCRdb re-called the 5' RACE reads with MiXCR. This table holds about 570,000 distinct CDR3 sequences, about 25% found once. The sample was also reused in another study, on T cells of mothers and their children.

The source material was blood. All receptors derive from a boy aged 2 to 10 in good health.

This clonotype was counted only a few times. The J gene is TRBJ1-1, the V gene TRBV14; no definite D call. Germline assignment: CDR1 SGHDN and CDR2 FVKESK. The CDR3 loop spans 12 amino acids. V lost 0 bases and J lost 8, with 7 bases in between. The CDR3 here is CASSQDQQEAFF. In nucleotides, the CDR3 is TGTGCCAGCAGCCAAGATCAGCAAGAAGCTTTCTTT.

This clonotype has a handful of counts. The chain uses TRBV5-1 and TRBJ1-1; D is perhaps TRBD1 (5 bases). The V gene lost 4 bases and the J gene lost 3 bases, with 13 bases spanning the gap. The germline gives CDR1 SGHRS, CDR2 YFSETQ. The CDR3 consists of 14 residues. The CDR3 is CASSLRVGDTEAFF. CDR3 coding DNA: TGCGCCAGCAGCCTCAGGGTGGGCGACACTGAAGCTTTCTTT. The variable domain in full, with the rest retrieved from reference TRBV5-1 and TRBJ1-1, is KAGVTQTPRYLIKTRGQQVTLSCSPISGHRSVSWYQQTPGQGLQFLFEYFSETQRNKGNFPGRFSGRQFSNSRSEMNVSTLELGDSALYLCASSLRVGDTEAFFGQGTRLTVV.

The chain uses TRBV28 and TRBJ2-7, with TRBD2 as a possible D gene (6 bases). CDR3 length: 14 amino acids. The germline gives CDR1 MDHEN, CDR2 SYDVKM. The V end was cut by 3 bases, the J end by 3 bases, with 12 bases between. The CDR3 loop is CASSFPSRGYEQYF. The CDR3 DNA reads TGTGCCAGCAGTTTTCCCTCGCGGGGCTACGAGCAGTACTTC.

The chain uses TRBV20-1 and TRBJ2-1; D not resolved. The CDR3 has 16 residues. Germline V gives CDR1 DFQATT, CDR2 SNEGSKA (reference sequence). Between the trimmed V and J ends, which lost 4 bases and 0 bases, there was a span of 16 bases. The CDR3 coding sequence is TGCAGTGCTACTCTAGTCCCTATCGCCTCCTACAATGAGCAGTTCTTC. This codes for CSATLVPIASYNEQFF.

This sequence joins TRBV19 and TRBJ1-2; 9 positions match TRBD1. Germline V gene sequence: CDR1 LNHDA, CDR2 SQIVND (reference sequence). The junction had 10 bases not matched to a gene; V was cut back by 4 bases and J by 4 bases. CDR3 length equals 16 residues. CDR3 sequence reads: CASSTYRQGGIYGYTF. DNA of the CDR3: TGTGCCAGTAGTACCTATCGACAGGGGGGGATCTATGGCTACACCTTC.

CDR3 sequence: CASSLREDYGYTF. In nucleotides, the CDR3 is TGTGCCAGCAGTTTAAGGGAAGACTATGGCTACACCTTC. This chain connects TRBV12-3 or TRBV12-4 to TRBJ1-2; unclear D gene. The CDR3 runs 13 residues. V lost 2 bases and J 3 bases, leaving 7 bases between the germline ends.

With respect to this clonotype: A much larger clonotype is one base distant, so this may be a read error. CDR3 amino acids: CASRGLAGSTYNEQYF. CDR3 DNA sequence: TGTGCCAGCAGGGGACTAGCGGGAAGCACCTACAATGAGCAGTACTTC. V and J are TRBV6-6 and TRBJ2-1; 13 bases fit TRBD2. Judging by the DNA end, TRBJ2-7 fits better; the J call may be wrong. The CDR3 extends over 16 amino acids. CDR1 is MNHNY and CDR2 is SVGAGI in the germline V gene (reference sequence).

The chain combines TRBV7-2 with TRBJ2-5; 7 bases map to TRBD2. The CDR3 is 16 residues long. Trimming took 2 bases from V and 4 from J; bases not matched to a gene: 10. The germline gives CDR1 SGHTA, CDR2 FQGNSA. Written as DNA, the CDR3 is TGTGCCAGCAGCTTAACGCCGACTAGCACACGAGAGACCCAGTACTTC. Translating gives CASSLTPTSTRETQYF.

CDR3 nucleotide sequence: TGTGCCAGCAGCTTAGTTTCCCTCACCCCCTATGGCTACACCTTC. This codes for CASSLVSLTPYGYTF. The chain carries TRBV7-9 and TRBJ1-2; unclear D gene. V lost 1 base, J lost 4 bases, and 13 bases lay in between. The CDR3 is 15 amino acids. Germline-derived CDR1 and CDR2 are SEHNR and FQNEAQ (reference sequence).

The sample holds a few counts of this clonotype. The V and J genes are TRBV6-2 or TRBV6-3 and TRBJ2-7; TRBD1 matches 9 bases. CDR1 MNHEY and CDR2 SVGEGT come from the germline V gene. The ends lost 6 bases at V and 0 bases at J; junction bases unmatched: 3. The CDR3 loop spans 14 amino acids. This chain's CDR3 is CASRKGQGSYEQYF. The CDR3, as DNA: TGTGCCAGCAGAAAGGGACAGGGCTCCTACGAGCAGTACTTC.

The V gene is TRBV11-2, the J gene TRBJ1-1; D is uncertain. The CDR3 is 14 residues long. Germline V lookup: CDR1 SGHAT, CDR2 FQNNGV. The germline V and J ends were trimmed by 2 bases and 1 base, with 8 bases remaining between them. CDR3 in amino acids: CASSLYETNTEAFF. The CDR3 bases are TGTGCCAGCAGCTTATACGAGACGAACACTGAAGCTTTCTTT.

Only one count was recorded for this clonotype. The gene calls are TRBV12-3 or TRBV12-4 and TRBJ2-3; D ambiguous. The CDR3 runs to 12 residues. The V and J ends lost 5 bases and 10 bases respectively, with 13 bases between them. CDR3 DNA: TGTGCCAGCAGTCCCACGGTGACGGCGCAGTATTTT. This sequence encodes CASSPTVTAQYF.

Remarks on this clonotype: A junction boundary mismatches the germline segment, possibly from a read error. The chain couples TRBV30 to TRBJ2-2; a possible D gene is TRBD2 (6 bases). CDR1 and CDR2 (germline): GTSNPN, SVGIG (reference sequence). The CDR3 has 15 amino acids. CDR3 region: CAWSITGVWTGELFF. In DNA form, the CDR3 reads TGTGCCTGGAGTATCACGGGAGTTTGGACCGGGGAGTTGTTTTTT.

This clonotype was observed a single time. The V call is TRBV20-1, the J call TRBJ2-5; TRBD1 matches 7 bases. CDR1 DFQATT and CDR2 SNEGSKA come from the germline V gene (reference sequence). The CDR3 consists of 13 residues. In DNA form, the CDR3 reads TGCAGCGCCAATACAGGGGTCAGGGAGACCCAGTACTTC. Translated: CSANTGVRETQYF.

The rearrangement uses TRBV12-5 and TRBJ2-2; tentatively, D is TRBD1 or TRBD2 (5 bases each). Between the trimmed V and J ends, which lost 9 bases and 0 bases, there was a span of 11 bases. Germline V gene sequence: CDR1 LGHNT, CDR2 FRNRAP. The CDR3 has 14 amino acids. In DNA form, the CDR3 reads TGTGCTAGCCGGGGCTTAACGAACACCGGGGAGCTGTTTTTT. It encodes CASRGLTNTGELFF. The entire variable domain, with the rest obtained from reference TRBV12-5 and TRBJ2-2, is as follows: DARVTQTPRHKVTEMGQEVTMRCQPILGHNTVFWYRQTMMQGLELLAYFRNRAPLDDSGMPKDRFSAEMPDATLATLKIQPSEPRDSAVYFCASRGLTNTGELFFGEGSRLTVL.

This chain joins TRBV5-1 and TRBJ2-7; tentatively, D is TRBD1 (5 bases). CDR3 length: 13 residues. Germline values: CDR1 SGHRS, CDR2 YFSETQ. Deletions cut 2 bases from V and 9 bases from J, with 15 bases between. The CDR3 reads CASSFPDRDGQYF. CDR3 bases: TGCGCCAGCAGCTTCCCCGACAGAGACGGGCAGTACTTC. The whole variable domain, filled in from reference TRBV5-1 and TRBJ2-7, reads KAGVTQTPRYLIKTRGQQVTLSCSPISGHRSVSWYQQTPGQGLQFLFEYFSETQRNKGNFPGRFSGRQFSNSRSEMNVSTLELGDSALYLCASSFPDRDGQYFGPGTRLTVT.

This clonotype was picked up a small number of times. The chain couples TRBV4-1 to TRBJ2-3, with 11 bases aligning to TRBD2. The CDR3 sequence is 19 residues long. The V and J ends lost 1 base and 5 bases, in that order; junction bases with no gene match: 14. Germline V gene data show CDR1 as MGHRA and CDR2 as YSYEKL. This chain's CDR3 is CASSQVWVAGGLRGDTQYF. Here the CDR3 DNA reads TGCGCCAGCAGCCAAGTGTGGGTAGCGGGGGGGCTGCGGGGAGATACGCAGTATTTT.

This clonotype showed up just a few times. The chain uses TRBV21-1 and TRBJ1-4. TRBV21-1 is recorded as a pseudogene. The CDR3 runs to 16 residues. The CDR3 DNA reads TGTGCCAGCTCGACGATGAGGCGGAGACAATATGAAAAACTGTTTTTT. This sequence encodes CASSTMRRRQYEKLFF.

J is TRBJ2-1 and V is TRBV3-1; D gene unclear. Between the trimmed V and J ends, which lost 4 bases and 9 bases, there was a span of 13 bases. The CDR3 covers 13 residues. The germline gives CDR1 LGHDT, CDR2 YNNKEL (reference sequence). The CDR3 sequence is CASSPLSGSEQFF. DNA of the CDR3: TGTGCCAGCAGCCCTCTCTCTGGAAGTGAGCAGTTCTTC.

This clonotype was counted many times. The rearrangement uses TRBV12-3 or TRBV12-4 and TRBJ2-4, with D hard to call. Trimming stripped 3 bases from V and 0 bases from J, with 15 bases between. The length of the CDR3 is 17 residues. CDR3 nucleotides: TGTGCCAGCAGTTTGGATCTCGTATTACTAGCCAAAAACATTCAGTACTTC. Protein: CASSLDLVLLAKNIQYF.

The gene calls are TRBV2 and TRBJ1-2; D is perhaps TRBD1 (6 bases). The CDR3 sequence is 13 residues long. Per germline, CDR1 SNHLY and CDR2 FYNNEI. V was clipped by 2 bases and J by 5 bases, with 9 bases between them. CDR3 protein: CASSETGMYGYTF. CDR3 coding DNA: TGTGCCAGCAGTGAAACAGGGATGTATGGCTACACCTTC.

This clonotype has more than one count but fewer than ten. The chain uses TRBV5-1 and TRBJ2-7; D is tentatively TRBD1 or TRBD2 (5 bases each). Trimming took 4 bases from V and 5 from J, leaving 19 bases between them. The CDR3 sequence is 15 residues long. Germline V gives CDR1 SGHRS, CDR2 YFSETQ. The CDR3 bases are TGCGCCAGCAGCCCAAGACCGAGGGGCTTTGACGAGCAGTACTTC. It translates to CASSPRPRGFDEQYF.

Only a few counts were recorded for this clonotype. This chain links TRBV12-3 or TRBV12-4 with TRBJ2-5, with D maybe TRBD1 (6 bases). The closer fit of TRBJ2-1 to the DNA end suggests the J call may be wrong. The CDR3 loop spans 13 amino acids. For the CDR3, the DNA is TGTGCCAGCAGTCCCACCCCCCAGGGGGAGCAGTTCTTC. This translates into CASSPTPQGEQFF.

In its sample, this clonotype was seen a few times. The chain is built from TRBV7-9 and TRBJ2-5; 9 nucleotides agree with TRBD1. This CDR3 has 15 amino acids. The germline V gene has CDR1 SEHNR and CDR2 FQNEAQ (reference sequence). V gave up 5 bases and J gave up 6 bases; unmatched junction bases: 10. The CDR3 protein is CASSNGDRVRQTQYF. The CDR3 region has the DNA TGTGCCAGCAGCAACGGGGACAGGGTACGCCAGACCCAGTACTTC.

This clonotype has a handful of counts. DNA for the CDR3: TGCAGTGCTAGGCGGGGGGGCTTTGAGACCCAGTACTTC. Amino acid sequence: CSARRGGFETQYF. The chain employs TRBV20-1 and TRBJ2-5, with TRBD2 matching 9 bases. The CDR3 sequence is 13 residues long. Per the germline V gene, CDR1 is DFQATT and CDR2 is SNEGSKA (reference sequence). With 3 bases clipped from V and 5 bases from J, the junction kept 4 bases outside the gene matches.

This rearrangement joins TRBV27 to TRBJ1-3, with a weak D call TRBD1 (5 bases). This CDR3 contains 16 residues. The V gene lost 1 base and the J gene lost 0 bases, with 10 bases spanning the gap. Germline V lookup: CDR1 MNHEY, CDR2 SMNVEV (reference sequence). The CDR3 DNA reads as TGTGCCAGCAGTTTATTCGGGGGAACCTCTGGAAACACCATATATTTT. This codes for CASSLFGGTSGNTIYF.

The rearrangement joins TRBV7-2 to TRBJ2-5; the match to TRBD2 covers 9 bases. This CDR3 contains 18 residues. Germline V gene lookup returns CDR1 SGHTA and CDR2 FQGNSA. Losses at the gene ends were 0 bases for V and 4 bases for J; bases not matched to a gene: 12. CDR3 amino acids: CASSLATKGGGALETQYF. The CDR3 nucleotides are TGTGCCAGCAGCTTAGCCACAAAGGGCGGGGGGGCCTTAGAGACCCAGTACTTC.

In regard to this clonotype: At one boundary the junction diverges from the germline segment, which might be a read error. The CDR3: CTSSAGQSTDTQYF. The CDR3 coding sequence is TGTACCAGCAGCGCCGGACAGTCCACAGATACGCAGTATTTT. The rearrangement uses TRBV7-9 and TRBJ2-3; D may be TRBD1 (6 bases). The germline V gene encodes CDR1 SEHNR and CDR2 FQNEAQ (reference sequence). This CDR3 is built from 14 residues.

This clonotype was seen only a few times. V gene TRBV7-9 combines with J gene TRBJ1-1; a weak D match, TRBD1 (6 bases). Germline V gene lookup returns CDR1 SEHNR and CDR2 FQNEAQ (reference sequence). CDR3 length: 14 residues. The V end lost 1 base, the J end lost 8 bases, and 14 bases lay between the germline ends. The CDR3 nucleotides read TGTGCCAGCAGCTTAGAGGTCGGGGGGGCGGAAGCTTTCTTT. Its translation: CASSLEVGGAEAFF.